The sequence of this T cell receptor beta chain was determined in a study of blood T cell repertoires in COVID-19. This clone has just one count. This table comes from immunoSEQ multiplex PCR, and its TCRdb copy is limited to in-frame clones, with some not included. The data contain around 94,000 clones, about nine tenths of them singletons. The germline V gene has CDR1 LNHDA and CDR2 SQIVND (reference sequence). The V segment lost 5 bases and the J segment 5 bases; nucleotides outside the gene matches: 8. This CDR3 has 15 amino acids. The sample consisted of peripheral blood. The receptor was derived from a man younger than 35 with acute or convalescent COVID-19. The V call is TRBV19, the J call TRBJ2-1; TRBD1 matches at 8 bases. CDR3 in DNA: TGTGCCAGTAGTCCGCGGACAGGGCTCAACAATGAGCAGTTCTTC. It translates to CASSPRTGLNNEQFF.